A single T cell receptor beta chain is shown here with its context. What it binds is not known. This CDR3 comprises 15 residues. Per the germline V gene, CDR1 is SGHDN and CDR2 is FVKESK. Unmatched junction bases numbered 3, after V lost 1 base and J lost 1 base. The record originates from a study of PD-1 blockade in classical Hodgkin lymphoma. Each patient experienced a relapse that followed autologous stem cell transplantation, and brentuximab vedotin exposure varied. Measured with immunoSEQ multiplex PCR; TCRdb has only the in-frame clones, and not every one. Of over 70,000 clones listed, 75% to 90% are singletons. Study outcomes and limitations: Complete responders possessed baseline diversity comparable to newly diagnosed patients. A reduction in baseline TCR diversity was reportedly seen in newly diagnosed patients relative to healthy donors. The CD4+ diversity rise by C4D1 was clearest in complete responders.

Sequencing was performed on peripheral blood mononuclear cells (PBMCs), taken at baseline. The gene calls are TRBV14 and TRBJ2-5, with 7 positions matching TRBD2. This clonotype was sampled from a human donor with classical Hodgkin lymphoma. The CDR3 nucleotides are TGTGCCAGCAGCCAAGGGAGCGGGGTCCAAGAGACCCAGTACTTC. Translation gives CASSQGSGVQETQYF. The whole variable domain, filled in from reference TRBV14 and TRBJ2-5, reads EAGVTQFPSHSVIEKGQTVTLRCDPISGHDNLYWYRRVMGKEIKFLLHFVKESKQDESGMPNNRFLAERTGGTYSTLKVQPAELEDSGVYFCASSQGSGVQETQYFGPGTRLLVL.